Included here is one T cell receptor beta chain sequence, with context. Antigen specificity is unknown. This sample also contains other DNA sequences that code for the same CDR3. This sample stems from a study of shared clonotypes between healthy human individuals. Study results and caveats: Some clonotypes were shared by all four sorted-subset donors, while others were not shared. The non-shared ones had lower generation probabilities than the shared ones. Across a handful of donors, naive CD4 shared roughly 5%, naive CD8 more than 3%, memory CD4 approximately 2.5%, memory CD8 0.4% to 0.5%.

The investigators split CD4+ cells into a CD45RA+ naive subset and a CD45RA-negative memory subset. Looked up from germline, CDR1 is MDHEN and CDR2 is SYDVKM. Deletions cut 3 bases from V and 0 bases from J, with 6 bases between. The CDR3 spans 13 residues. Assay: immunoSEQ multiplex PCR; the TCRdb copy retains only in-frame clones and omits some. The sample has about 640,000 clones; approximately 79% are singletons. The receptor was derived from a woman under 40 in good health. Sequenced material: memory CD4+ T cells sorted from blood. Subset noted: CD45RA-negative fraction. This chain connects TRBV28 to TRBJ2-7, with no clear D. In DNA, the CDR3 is TGTGCCAGCAGTTTGCCAGCCTCCTACGAGCAGTACTTC. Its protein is CASSLPASYEQYF.